Detailed here is one T cell receptor (beta chain). Its antigen is currently unknown. The PCR made use of 60 Vbeta and 13 Jbeta primers. Sequencing used immunoSEQ multiplex PCR; TCRdb keeps in-frame clones, though not all of them. The sample includes about 140,000 clones, roughly 80% of them seen just once. J gave up 4 bases and V 5 bases, and 7 bases lay outside the gene matches. Germline values: CDR1 SNHLY, CDR2 FYNNEI. The CDR3 is made up of 15 amino acids. The source of the sample is a study of cytomegalovirus exposure and HLA in healthy donors. Study outcomes and limitations: According to a later analysis, donors in an Asian-associated ancestry cluster reportedly had fewer N-insertions than the approximately 670-donor mean. There were 150 or so TCR beta chains listed as cytomegalovirus-associated.

The chain recombines TRBV2 with TRBJ1-4; 7 nucleotides match TRBD1. This clonotype originated in a man between 18 and 29 years old in good health and CMV-seronegative. Source material: PBMCs. The CDR3 DNA sequence: TGTGCCAGCAGTTACGGACAGGCCGGTAATGAAAAACTGTTTTTT. It codes for CASSYGQAGNEKLFF.